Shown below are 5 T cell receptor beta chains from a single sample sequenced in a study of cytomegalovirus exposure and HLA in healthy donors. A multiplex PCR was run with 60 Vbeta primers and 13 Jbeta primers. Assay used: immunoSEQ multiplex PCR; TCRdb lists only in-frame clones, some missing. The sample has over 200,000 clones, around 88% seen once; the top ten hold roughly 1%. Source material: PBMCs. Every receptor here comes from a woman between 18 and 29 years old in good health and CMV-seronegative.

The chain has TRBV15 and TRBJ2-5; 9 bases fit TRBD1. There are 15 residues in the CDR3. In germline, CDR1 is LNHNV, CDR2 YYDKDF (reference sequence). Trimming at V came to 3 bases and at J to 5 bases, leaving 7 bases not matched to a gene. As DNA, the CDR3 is TGTGCCACCAGCAGGCCGGGACAGGGCAGCGAGACCCAGTACTTC. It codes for CATSRPGQGSETQYF.

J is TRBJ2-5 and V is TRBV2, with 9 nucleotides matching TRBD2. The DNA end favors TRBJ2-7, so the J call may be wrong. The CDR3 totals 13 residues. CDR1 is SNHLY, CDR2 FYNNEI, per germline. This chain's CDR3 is CATAPSGAYEQYF. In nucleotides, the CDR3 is TGTGCCACCGCACCTAGCGGGGCCTACGAGCAGTACTTC.

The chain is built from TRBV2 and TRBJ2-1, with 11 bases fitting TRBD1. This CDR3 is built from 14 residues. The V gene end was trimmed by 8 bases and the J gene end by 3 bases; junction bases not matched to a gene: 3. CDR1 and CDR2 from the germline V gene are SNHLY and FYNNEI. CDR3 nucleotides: TGTGCCAGCGGACAGGGGGCCCTCTACAATGAGCAGTTCTTC. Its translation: CASGQGALYNEQFF. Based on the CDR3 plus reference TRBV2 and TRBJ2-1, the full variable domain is EPEVTQTPSHQVTQMGQEVILRCVPISNHLYFYWYRQILGQKVEFLVSFYNNEISEKSEIFDDQFSVERPDGSNFTLKIRSTKLEDSAMYFCASGQGALYNEQFFGPGTRLTVL.

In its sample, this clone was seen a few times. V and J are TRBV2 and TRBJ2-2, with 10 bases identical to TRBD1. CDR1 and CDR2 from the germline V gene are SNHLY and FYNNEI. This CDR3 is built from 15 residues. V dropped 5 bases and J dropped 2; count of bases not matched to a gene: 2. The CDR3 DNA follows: TGTGCCAGCAGTCGACAGGGGGCTAACACCGGGGAGCTGTTTTTT. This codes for CASSRQGANTGELFF.

The CDR3 reads CASSLSFRTGGLKKLFF. CDR3 sequence (DNA): TGTGCCAGCAGTTTATCGTTCAGGACAGGGGGCTTGAAAAAACTGTTTTTT. This chain connects TRBV27 to TRBJ1-4; 11 bases are a match to TRBD1. Unmatched junction bases numbered 9, after V lost 0 bases and J lost 9 bases. The CDR3 is 17 residues long. From germline, CDR1 is MNHEY and CDR2 SMNVEV (reference sequence).